The present T cell receptor (beta chain) was sequenced within a study of cytomegalovirus exposure and HLA in healthy donors. Study context: Unique TCR beta sequences numbering some 110 million came from around 180 million T cells in an earlier analysis.

Trimming pared 1 base from V and 1 base from J, leaving 7 bases between. CDR3 length: 14 residues. CDR1 and CDR2 (germline): SGHDT, YYEEEE. The study's findings and limits: Sequencing depth across donors, presence/absence analyses assumed, was roughly uniform.

For this clone: Its antigen is still unknown.

Every donor was a healthy person donating bone marrow. PCR was performed using 60 Vbeta and 13 Jbeta primers. The protocol was immunoSEQ multiplex PCR, while the TCRdb copy is restricted to in-frame clones and leaves out a portion. The top ten hold about 3% of the sample, which has some 180,000 clones, roughly 80% seen once. The TCR sequence derives from a female donor in good health and CMV-seronegative. The sequenced material came from PBMCs. This chain uses TRBV5-6 with TRBJ2-3; D not certain. CDR3 sequence reads: CASSLWHGTDTQYF. CDR3 nucleotides: TGTGCCAGCAGCTTGTGGCACGGCACAGATACGCAGTATTTT.